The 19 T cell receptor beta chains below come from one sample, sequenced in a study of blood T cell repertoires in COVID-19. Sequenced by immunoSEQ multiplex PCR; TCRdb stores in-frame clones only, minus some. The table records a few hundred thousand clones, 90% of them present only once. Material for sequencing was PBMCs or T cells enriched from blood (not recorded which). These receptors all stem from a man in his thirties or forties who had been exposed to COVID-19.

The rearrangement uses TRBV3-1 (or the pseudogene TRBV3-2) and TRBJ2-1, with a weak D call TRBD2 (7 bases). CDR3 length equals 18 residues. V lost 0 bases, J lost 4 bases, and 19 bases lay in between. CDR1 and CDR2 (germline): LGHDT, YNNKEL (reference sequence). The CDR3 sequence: CASSQEGGGSLSYNEQFF. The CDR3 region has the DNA TGTGCCAGCAGCCAAGAGGGAGGGGGGTCGCTTTCGTACAATGAGCAGTTCTTC.

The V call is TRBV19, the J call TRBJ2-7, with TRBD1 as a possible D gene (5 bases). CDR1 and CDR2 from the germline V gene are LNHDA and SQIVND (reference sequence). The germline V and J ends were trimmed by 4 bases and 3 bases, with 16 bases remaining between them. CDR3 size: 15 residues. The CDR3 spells CASSSQEGAGYEQYF. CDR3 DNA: TGTGCCAGTAGTAGCCAGGAAGGGGCAGGCTACGAGCAGTACTTC. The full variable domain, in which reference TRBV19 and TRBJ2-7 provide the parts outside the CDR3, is DGGITQSPKYLFRKEGQNVTLSCEQNLNHDAMYWYRQDPGQGLRLIYYSQIVNDFQKGDIAEGYSVSREKKESFPLTVTSAQKNPTAFYLCASSSQEGAGYEQYFGPGTRLTVT.

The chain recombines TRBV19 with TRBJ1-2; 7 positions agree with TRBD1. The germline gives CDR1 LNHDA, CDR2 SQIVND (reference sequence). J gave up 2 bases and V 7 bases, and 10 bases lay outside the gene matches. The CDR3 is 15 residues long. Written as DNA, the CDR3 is TGTGCCAGTACCAAACCGGGACAGAAAAACTATGGCTACACCTTC. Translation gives CASTKPGQKNYGYTF.

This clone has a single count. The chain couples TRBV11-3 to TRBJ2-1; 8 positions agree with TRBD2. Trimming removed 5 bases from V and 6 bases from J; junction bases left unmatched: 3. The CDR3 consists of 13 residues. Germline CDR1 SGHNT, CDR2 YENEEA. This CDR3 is CASSPGGANEQFF. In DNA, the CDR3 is TGTGCCAGCAGCCCCGGGGGGGCCAATGAGCAGTTCTTC.

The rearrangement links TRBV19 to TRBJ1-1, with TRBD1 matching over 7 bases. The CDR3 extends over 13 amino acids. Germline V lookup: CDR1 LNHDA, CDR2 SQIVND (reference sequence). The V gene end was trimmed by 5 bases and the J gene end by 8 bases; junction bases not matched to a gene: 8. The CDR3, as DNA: TGTGCCAGTAGTCTGAACAGGGGTCTGGAAGCTTTCTTT. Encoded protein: CASSLNRGLEAFF.

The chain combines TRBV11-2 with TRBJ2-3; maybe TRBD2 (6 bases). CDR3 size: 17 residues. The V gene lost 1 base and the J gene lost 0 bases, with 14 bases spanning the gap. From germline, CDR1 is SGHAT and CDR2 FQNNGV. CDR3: CASSLARGAASTDTQYF. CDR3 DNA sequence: TGTGCCAGCAGCTTAGCCCGCGGGGCAGCTAGCACAGATACGCAGTATTTT.

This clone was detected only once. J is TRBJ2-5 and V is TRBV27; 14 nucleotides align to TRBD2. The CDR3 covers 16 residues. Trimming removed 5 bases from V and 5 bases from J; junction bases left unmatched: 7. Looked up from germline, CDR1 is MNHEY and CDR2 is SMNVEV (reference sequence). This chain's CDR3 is CASSPRLAGGPETQYF. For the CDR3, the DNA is TGTGCCAGCAGTCCGAGACTAGCGGGGGGGCCTGAGACCCAGTACTTC.

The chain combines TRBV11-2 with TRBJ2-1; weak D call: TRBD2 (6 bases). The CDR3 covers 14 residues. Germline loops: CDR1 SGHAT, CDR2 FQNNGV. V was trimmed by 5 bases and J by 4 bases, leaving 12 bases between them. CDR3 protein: CASSPRELYNEQFF. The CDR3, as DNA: TGTGCCAGCAGCCCCCGGGAGCTTTACAATGAGCAGTTCTTC.

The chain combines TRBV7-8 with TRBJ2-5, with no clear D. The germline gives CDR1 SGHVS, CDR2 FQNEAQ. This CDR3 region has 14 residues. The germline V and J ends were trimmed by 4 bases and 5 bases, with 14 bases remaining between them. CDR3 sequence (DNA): TGTGCCAGCAGCTCGCTTGGTAATGCGGAGACCCAGTACTTC. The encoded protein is CASSSLGNAETQYF.

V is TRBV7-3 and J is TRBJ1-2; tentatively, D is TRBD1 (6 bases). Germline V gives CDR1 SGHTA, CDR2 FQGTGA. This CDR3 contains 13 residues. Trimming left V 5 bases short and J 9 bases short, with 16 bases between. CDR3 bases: TGTGCCAGCAGCCCGACAGGAGAAGATAGCTACACCTTC. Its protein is CASSPTGEDSYTF.

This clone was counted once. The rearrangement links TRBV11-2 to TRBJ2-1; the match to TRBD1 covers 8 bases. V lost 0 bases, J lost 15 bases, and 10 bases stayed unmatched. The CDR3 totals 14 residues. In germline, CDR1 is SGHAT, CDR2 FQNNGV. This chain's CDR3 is CASSLEPGQEKGFF. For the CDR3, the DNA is TGTGCCAGCAGCTTAGAGCCGGGACAGGAGAAGGGGTTCTTC.

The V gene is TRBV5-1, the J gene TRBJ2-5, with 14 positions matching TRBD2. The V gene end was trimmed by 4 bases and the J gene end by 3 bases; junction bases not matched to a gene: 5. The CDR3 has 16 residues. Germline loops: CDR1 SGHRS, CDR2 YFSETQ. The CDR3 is CASSPWTSGGKETQYF. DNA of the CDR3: TGCGCCAGCAGCCCGTGGACTAGCGGGGGGAAAGAGACCCAGTACTTC.

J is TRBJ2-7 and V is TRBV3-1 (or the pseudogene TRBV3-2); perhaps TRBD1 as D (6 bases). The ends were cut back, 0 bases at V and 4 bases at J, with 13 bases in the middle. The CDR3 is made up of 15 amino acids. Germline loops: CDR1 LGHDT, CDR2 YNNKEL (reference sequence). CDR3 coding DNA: TGTGCCAGCAGCCAAGATGGCAGGGGCTATTACGAGCAGTACTTC. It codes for CASSQDGRGYYEQYF.

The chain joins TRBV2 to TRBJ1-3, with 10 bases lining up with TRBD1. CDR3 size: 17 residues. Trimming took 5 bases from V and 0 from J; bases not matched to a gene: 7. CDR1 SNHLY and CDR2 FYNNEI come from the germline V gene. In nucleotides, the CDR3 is TGTGCCAGCAGTCCGACAGGGGGCGAGACCTCTGGAAACACCATATATTTT. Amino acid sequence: CASSPTGGETSGNTIYF.

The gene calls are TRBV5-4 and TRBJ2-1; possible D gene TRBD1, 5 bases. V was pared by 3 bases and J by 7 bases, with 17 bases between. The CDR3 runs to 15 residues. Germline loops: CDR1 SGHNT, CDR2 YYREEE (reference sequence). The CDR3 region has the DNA TGTGCCAGCAGCTCTGTTGAACGACAGCGAAATGAGCAGTTCTTC. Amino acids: CASSSVERQRNEQFF.

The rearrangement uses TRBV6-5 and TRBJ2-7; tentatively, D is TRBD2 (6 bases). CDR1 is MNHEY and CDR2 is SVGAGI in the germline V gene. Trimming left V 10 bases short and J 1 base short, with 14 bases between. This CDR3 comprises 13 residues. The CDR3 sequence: CAIMGLFSYEQYF. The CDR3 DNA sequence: TGTGCCATCATGGGACTCTTTTCCTACGAGCAGTACTTC.

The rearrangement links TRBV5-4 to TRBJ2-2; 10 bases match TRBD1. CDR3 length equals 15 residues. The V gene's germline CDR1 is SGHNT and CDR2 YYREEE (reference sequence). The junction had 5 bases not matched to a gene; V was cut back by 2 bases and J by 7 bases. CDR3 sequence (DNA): TGTGCCAGCAGCTTCCGGGACAGGGGTTTCGGGGAGCTGTTTTTT. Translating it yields CASSFRDRGFGELFF.

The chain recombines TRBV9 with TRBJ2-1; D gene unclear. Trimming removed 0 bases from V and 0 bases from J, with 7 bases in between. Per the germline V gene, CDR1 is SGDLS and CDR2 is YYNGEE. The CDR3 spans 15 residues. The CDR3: CASSVGASSYNEQFF. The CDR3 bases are TGTGCCAGCAGCGTAGGCGCGTCCTCCTACAATGAGCAGTTCTTC.

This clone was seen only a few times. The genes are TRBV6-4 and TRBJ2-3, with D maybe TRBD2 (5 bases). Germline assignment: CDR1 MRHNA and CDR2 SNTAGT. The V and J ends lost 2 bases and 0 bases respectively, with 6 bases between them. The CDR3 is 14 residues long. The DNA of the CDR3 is TGTGCCAGCAGTGACGGAGGAAGCACAGATACGCAGTATTTT. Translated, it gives CASSDGGSTDTQYF.